The clone carrying this T cell receptor (beta chain) was seen ten or more times. Its antigen is unknown. The record originates from a study of CD8 T cells in ankylosing spondylitis. Regarding the study as a whole: Made up of eight highly homologous variants, a TCR beta motif appeared characteristic of ankylosing spondylitis blood.

TCRdb itself ran the 5' RACE reads through MiXCR, one entry per CDR3 protein. The sample consists of about 800,000 distinct CDR3 sequences, around 11% of them appearing once. The sample taken for sequencing was blood, either unsorted or a sorted T cell fraction (not recorded which). This receptor was taken from a male donor with ankylosing spondylitis.

In DNA, the CDR3 is TGTGCCATCACAAATGACCCCGGGACCGATACCTACGAGCAGTACTTC. This codes for CAITNDPGTDTYEQYF. The chain is built from TRBV10-3 and TRBJ2-7; either TRBD1 or TRBD2 may supply D (5 bases each). V dropped 7 bases and J dropped 2 bases, with 21 bases sitting between them. This CDR3 contains 16 residues. Germline CDR1 ENHRY, CDR2 SYGVKD.